A single sample gave rise to the 6 T cell receptor beta chains below, sequenced in a study of blood T cells in healthy people across ages. PCR was performed a second time for roughly 7 to 11 cycles using a sample-barcoded 5' primer and a J-beta primer mix. MiXCR was run by TCRdb on the 5' RACE reads, yielding one entry per CDR3 protein. The sample includes some 800,000 distinct CDR3 sequences, roughly 44% seen only once; the top ten take roughly a fifth. The sequenced sample consisted of blood. All receptors come from a man between 60 and 75 years old in good health.

The CDR3 DNA reads as TGTGCCAGCAGTCGTCTCGGGACAGCTATTTGCGAGCAGTACTTC. Protein sequence: CASSRLGTAICEQYF. The chain recombines TRBV7-8 with TRBJ2-7, with 7 nucleotides matching TRBD1. This CDR3 has 15 residues. Trimming removed 6 bases from V and 6 bases from J; junction bases left unmatched: 14. Germline CDR1 reads SGHVS; CDR2 reads FQNEAQ.

The rearrangement links TRBV20-1 to TRBJ2-7; D remains unclear. Germline CDR1 reads DFQATT; CDR2 reads SNEGSKA (reference sequence). The length of the CDR3 is 16 residues. V gave up 0 bases and J gave up 2 bases, with 17 bases separating them. CDR3 amino acids: CSARDPVIAPTYEQYF. For the CDR3, the DNA is TGCAGTGCTAGAGATCCCGTCATAGCCCCAACCTACGAGCAGTACTTC.

This clonotype was observed once. This chain connects TRBV5-1 to TRBJ2-7; tentatively, D is TRBD1 (5 bases). The CDR3 extends over 14 amino acids. Germline CDR1 and CDR2: SGHRS and YFSETQ. V was pared by 6 bases and J by 7 bases, with 20 bases between. CDR3 DNA: TGCGCCAGCACGAGCTCCTCTACGGACAATGAGCAGTACTTC. This encodes CASTSSSTDNEQYF. Together with reference TRBV5-1 and TRBJ2-7, the CDR3 gives the full variable domain: KAGVTQTPRYLIKTRGQQVTLSCSPISGHRSVSWYQQTPGQGLQFLFEYFSETQRNKGNFPGRFSGRQFSNSRSEMNVSTLELGDSALYLCASTSSSTDNEQYFGPGTRLTVT.

The V and J genes are TRBV15 and TRBJ2-1; D might be TRBD1 (5 bases). Germline V CDR1 and CDR2: LNHNV, YYDKDF (reference sequence). This CDR3 is built from 16 residues. Trimming cost V 0 bases and J 0 bases, with 9 bases left between them. CDR3 bases: TGTGCCACCAGCAGAGAGGCTGACAGCTCCTACAATGAGCAGTTCTTC. It specifies CATSREADSSYNEQFF.

This clonotype came up a few times. V gene TRBV11-2 combines with J gene TRBJ2-5; no firm D call. Germline CDR1 reads SGHAT; CDR2 reads FQNNGV. This CDR3 contains 15 residues. The V end was cut by 4 bases, the J end by 5 bases, with 17 bases between. As DNA, the CDR3 is TGTGCCAGCAGCTCCAGACACGCCGAACGGGAGACCCAGTACTTC. As protein: CASSSRHAERETQYF.

The chain combines TRBV6-2 or TRBV6-3 with TRBJ1-5; TRBD1 aligns across 7 bases. This CDR3 region has 14 residues. Losses at the gene ends were 4 bases for V and 4 bases for J; bases not matched to a gene: 4. In germline, CDR1 is MNHEY, CDR2 SVGEGT. The CDR3 bases are TGTGCCAGCAGTTCAGCAGGGGGTAATCAGCCCCAGCATTTT. This codes for CASSSAGGNQPQHF.